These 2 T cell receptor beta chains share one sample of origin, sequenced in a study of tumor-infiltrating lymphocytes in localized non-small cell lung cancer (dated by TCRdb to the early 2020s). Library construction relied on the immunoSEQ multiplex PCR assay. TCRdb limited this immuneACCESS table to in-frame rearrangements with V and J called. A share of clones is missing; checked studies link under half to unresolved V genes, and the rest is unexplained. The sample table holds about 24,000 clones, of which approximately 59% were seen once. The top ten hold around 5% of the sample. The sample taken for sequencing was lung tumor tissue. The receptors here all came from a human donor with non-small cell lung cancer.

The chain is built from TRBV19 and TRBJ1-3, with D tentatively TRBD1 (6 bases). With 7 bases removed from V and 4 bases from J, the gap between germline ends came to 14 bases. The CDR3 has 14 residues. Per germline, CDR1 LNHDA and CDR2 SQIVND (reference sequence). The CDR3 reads CASIPRTAGNTIYF. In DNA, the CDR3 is TGTGCCAGTATCCCAAGGACAGCAGGAAACACCATATATTTT.

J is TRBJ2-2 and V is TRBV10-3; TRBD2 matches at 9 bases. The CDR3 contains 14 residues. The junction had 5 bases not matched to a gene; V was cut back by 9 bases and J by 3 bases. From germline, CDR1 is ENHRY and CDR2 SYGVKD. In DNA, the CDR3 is TGTGCCATAGGAGGCGGGAGGGACACCGGGGAGCTGTTTTTT. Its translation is CAIGGGRDTGELFF.